This TCR beta chain was obtained from a study of cytotoxic CD8 clonotypes in ibrutinib-treated CLL. TCRdb's copy holds only in-frame clones and misses some; the assay was immunoSEQ multiplex PCR. The repertoire holds approximately 190,000 clones, with more than 70% as singletons. The CDR3 loop spans 11 amino acids. CDR1 SNHLY and CDR2 FYNNEI come from the germline V gene. The ends were cut back, 5 bases at V and 6 bases at J, with 8 bases in the middle. This clonotype originated in a human donor with chronic lymphocytic leukemia. The sequencing used PBMCs, collected after 12 months of ibrutinib treatment. The rearrangement joins TRBV2 to TRBJ2-7; D unclear. The CDR3 is CASSLHREQYF. The CDR3 DNA reads TGTGCCAGCAGTTTGCACCGCGAGCAGTACTTC.